This TCR beta chain was documented in a study of blood T cell repertoires in COVID-19. Background on the study: Samples taken during acute and convalescent COVID-19 were collected in the United States, Italy and Spain. From T cells, B-cell-depleted T cells, or PBMCs came the material, which was cDNA or gDNA.

In the study's own analysis: Amplified reference gene primers provided the basis for estimating nucleated cell counts. Repertoires were generated with immunoSEQ multiplex PCR, while TCRdb's copy carries only in-frame clones and drops some. V and J calls and clone size are given by that table; D and trimming were obtained from the DNA. Among roughly 100,000 clones listed, 65% to 90% were seen once. Input material: peripheral blood. This TCR was recovered from a man aged 50 or older with acute or convalescent COVID-19.

CDR3 DNA: TGCAGTGCTAGTTTTGCGGGAGGTACGGGAGAGACCCAGTACTTC. Protein: CSASFAGGTGETQYF. The rearrangement links TRBV20-1 to TRBJ2-5; 8 bases fit TRBD2. The CDR3 totals 15 residues. CDR1 is DFQATT and CDR2 is SNEGSKA in the germline V gene (reference sequence). The junction had 10 bases not matched to a gene; V was cut back by 3 bases and J by 4 bases.